Following are 28 T cell receptor beta chains from one sample sequenced in a study of blood T cells in healthy people across ages. Using a J-beta primer mix together with a sample-barcoded 5' primer, a second PCR was run for roughly 6 to 12 cycles. Each CDR3 protein is one row after TCRdb ran MiXCR on the 5' RACE reads. The sample lists about 1.6 million distinct CDR3 sequences, approximately 32% occurring once. The sample consisted of blood. These receptors came from a woman in her twenties or thirties in good health.

The chain carries TRBV7-9 and TRBJ2-5; TRBD2 matches at 9 bases. Germline trimming cut 7 bases from V and 5 bases from J; bases unmatched to any gene: 8. CDR3 length: 14 residues. The germline CDR1 and CDR2 sequences are SEHNR and FQNEAQ (reference sequence). The CDR3 here is CASKSGTSLETQYF. The CDR3 DNA follows: TGTGCCAGCAAGTCCGGGACTAGCCTGGAGACCCAGTACTTC.

V gene TRBV21-1 combines with J gene TRBJ2-7; TRBD2, the D gene given by the table, was not confirmed from the DNA. TRBV21-1 is deemed a pseudogene. The CDR3 covers 19 residues. DNA for the CDR3: TGTGCCAGCAGCACTCCGTCGCCCGGGTTAGTCCGGGAGTGTTACGAGCAGTACTTC. This translates into CASSTPSPGLVRECYEQYF.

This clonotype was seen a few times. The chain has TRBV9 and TRBJ2-5; 14 nucleotides match TRBD2. The CDR3 contains 16 residues. Per the germline V gene, CDR1 is SGDLS and CDR2 is YYNGEE. V was pared by 0 bases and J by 5 bases, with 3 bases of the junction left unmatched. The CDR3 coding sequence is TGTGCCAGCAGCGTAGTGACTAGCGGGGGGGCGGAGACCCAGTACTTC. This codes for CASSVVTSGGAETQYF.

The V and J genes are TRBV4-2 and TRBJ2-1; D might be TRBD2 (7 bases). The assigned J gene may be wrong: the sequence end matches TRBJ2-7 better. This CDR3 has 14 residues. Germline values: CDR1 LGHNA, CDR2 YNFKEQ. The CDR3 DNA is TGTGCCAGCAGCCTGACGGGGGGCTACAATGAGCAGTACTTC. It is translated as CASSLTGGYNEQYF.

In this sample, this clonotype turned up a few times. V gene TRBV20-1 combines with J gene TRBJ2-1, with 11 bases identical to TRBD2. This CDR3 is 15 amino acids long. V shed 3 bases and J 4 bases; nucleotides not matched to a gene: 5. From germline, CDR1 is DFQATT and CDR2 SNEGSKA (reference sequence). CDR3 coding DNA: TGCAGTGCTAGGATAGCGGGAGGGTATTACAATGAGCAGTTCTTC. Its protein is CSARIAGGYYNEQFF.

This clonotype was detected only a few times. The rearrangement joins TRBV15 to TRBJ1-2; no definite D call. The V end lost 6 bases, the J end lost 4 bases, and 9 bases lay between the germline ends. The CDR3 is made up of 12 amino acids. CDR1 is LNHNV and CDR2 is YYDKDF in the germline V gene (reference sequence). CDR3 DNA sequence: TGTGCCACCAGTTCCGGTACCTATGGCTACACCTTC. Translated: CATSSGTYGYTF.

This clonotype was counted only a few times. The genes are TRBV28 and TRBJ2-2, with a weak D call TRBD2 (6 bases). The CDR3 runs to 14 residues. CDR1 is MDHEN and CDR2 is SYDVKM in the germline V gene. V lost 10 bases to trimming and J lost 6 bases, with 18 bases between them. In nucleotides, the CDR3 is TGTGCCATCTCCCAACGGGAGCACGCCGGGGAGCTGTTTTTT. Encoded protein: CAISQREHAGELFF.

This clonotype was seen a few times. CDR3 in DNA: TGTGCCAGCAGCACCCAGGCTGGAAACACCATATATTTT. It encodes CASSTQAGNTIYF. The chain joins TRBV7-3 to TRBJ1-3, with D uncertain. There are 13 residues in the CDR3. The germline V and J ends were trimmed by 5 bases and 2 bases, with 7 bases remaining between them. Germline loops: CDR1 SGHTA, CDR2 FQGTGA. Supplemented by reference TRBV7-3 and TRBJ1-3, the full variable domain reads GAGVSQTPSNKVTEKGKYVELRCDPISGHTALYWYRQSLGQGPEFLIYFQGTGAADDSGLPNDRFFAVRPEGSVSTLKIQRTERGDSAVYLCASSTQAGNTIYFGEGSWLTVV.

The chain has TRBV9 and TRBJ2-3; 7 positions agree with TRBD2. The CDR3 spans 16 residues. V shed 4 bases and J 2 bases; nucleotides not matched to a gene: 10. Germline assignment: CDR1 SGDLS and CDR2 YYNGEE. CDR3: CASSSPAGKATDTQYF. The CDR3 nucleotides are TGTGCCAGCAGCTCCCCAGCGGGGAAAGCCACAGATACGCAGTATTTT.

This chain uses TRBV30 with TRBJ2-5; D not resolved. The end of the DNA is better explained by TRBJ2-7, so the J call may be wrong. The V gene's germline CDR1 is GTSNPN and CDR2 SVGIG (reference sequence). This CDR3 contains 13 residues. The CDR3 DNA reads as TGTGCCTGGAGTGTAACTTTTCGGACCGAGCAGTACTTC. Translating it yields CAWSVTFRTEQYF.

The genes are TRBV12-3 or TRBV12-4 and TRBJ2-3; D tentatively fits TRBD1 or TRBD2 (6 bases each). V shed 7 bases and J shed 0 bases, with 17 bases lying between them. The CDR3 extends over 16 amino acids. CDR3 sequence reads: CASTSGALTSTDTQYF. CDR3 in DNA: TGTGCCAGCACCTCGGGGGCCCTGACTAGCACAGATACGCAGTATTTT.

There are a few counts of this clonotype. The V gene is TRBV28, the J gene TRBJ1-6; TRBD1 is a possible D gene (6 bases). Germline CDR1 reads MDHEN; CDR2 reads SYDVKM. Trimming cost V 6 bases and J 5 bases, with 17 bases left between them. CDR3 length: 16 amino acids. The CDR3 loop reads CASSSGAYPNNSPLHF. Here the CDR3 DNA reads TGTGCCAGCAGCTCAGGGGCCTACCCTAATAATTCACCCCTCCACTTT. The full variable domain, its missing parts supplied by reference TRBV28 and TRBJ1-6, is DVKVTQSSRYLVKRTGEKVFLECVQDMDHENMFWYRQDPGLGLRLIYFSYDVKMKEKGDIPEGYSVSREKKERFSLILESASTNQTSMYLCASSSGAYPNNSPLHFGNGTRLTVT.

This chain connects TRBV7-6 to TRBJ2-2; 7 nucleotides line up with TRBD2. Germline V gene data show CDR1 as SGHVS and CDR2 as FNYEAQ. J gave up 5 bases and V 2 bases, and 8 bases lay outside the gene matches. The CDR3 has 16 amino acids. The CDR3 DNA is TGTGCCAGCAGCTTACCAGACGGGAGGAAAACCGGGGAGCTGTTTTTT. Residues: CASSLPDGRKTGELFF.

The sample holds a few counts of this clonotype. V is TRBV5-1 and J is TRBJ2-7, with 15 bases lining up with TRBD2. The CDR3 extends over 17 amino acids. With V trimmed by 4 bases and J by 1 base, 6 bases remained unmatched. Germline V gene lookup returns CDR1 SGHRS and CDR2 YFSETQ. In DNA, the CDR3 is TGCGCCAGCAGCCCCGGACTAGCGGGAGGGATATCCTACGAGCAGTACTTC. Its protein is CASSPGLAGGISYEQYF.

This clonotype was seen many times. The gene calls are TRBV27 and TRBJ1-2; 8 bases line up with TRBD1. The CDR3 contains 17 residues. The V and J ends lost 6 bases and 8 bases, in that order; junction bases with no gene match: 20. Germline loops: CDR1 MNHEY, CDR2 SMNVEV (reference sequence). The CDR3 bases are TGTGCCAGCAGCCCCTACCCCTCTGGACAGGGTGCGTACGGCTACACCTTC. Protein sequence: CASSPYPSGQGAYGYTF.

This clonotype was observed once. Being one base from a much bigger clone, this may be a read error. The chain carries TRBV9 and TRBJ1-2, with D possibly TRBD1 on 6 matching bases. Germline lookup yields CDR1 SGDLS and CDR2 YYNGEE. The CDR3 runs 12 residues. Written as DNA, the CDR3 is TGTGCCGGCAGCGTAGGGGGTCATGGCTACACCTTC. Translated: CAGSVGGHGYTF.

The rearrangement uses TRBV9 and TRBJ2-3, with 7 nucleotides matching TRBD2. Germline V gives CDR1 SGDLS, CDR2 YYNGEE. V lost 1 base to trimming and J lost 4 bases; unmatched junction nucleotides: 9. The CDR3 is 16 amino acids. The CDR3 sequence: CASSVSTGGRSDTQYF. CDR3 coding DNA: TGTGCCAGCAGCGTATCCACCGGGGGGAGATCAGATACGCAGTATTTT.

The V gene is TRBV20-1, the J gene TRBJ1-1, with D perhaps matching TRBD1 (5 bases). CDR3 size: 13 residues. V lost 5 bases to trimming and J lost 9 bases, with 19 bases between them. Germline CDR1 reads DFQATT; CDR2 reads SNEGSKA (reference sequence). The CDR3 DNA is TGCAGTGCTCCCGCTCAGGGATGGGAAAAAGCTTTCTTT. It yields the protein CSAPAQGWEKAFF.

The rearrangement links TRBV6-1 to TRBJ1-1; no clear D. V lost 6 bases and J 2 bases, leaving 7 bases between the germline ends. The V gene's germline CDR1 is MNHNS and CDR2 SASEGT. The CDR3 has 12 residues. The CDR3 reads CASRGINTEAFF. The CDR3 coding sequence is TGTGCCAGCAGGGGAATTAACACTGAAGCTTTCTTT.

J is TRBJ2-1 and V is TRBV15; maybe TRBD2 (5 bases). V lost 0 bases and J 3 bases, leaving 12 bases between the germline ends. The CDR3 consists of 16 residues. Germline V gene lookup returns CDR1 LNHNV and CDR2 YYDKDF (reference sequence). This chain's CDR3 is CATSRDRSEDYNEQFF. DNA of the CDR3: TGTGCCACCAGCAGAGATAGGTCGGAGGACTACAATGAGCAGTTCTTC.

The V gene is TRBV5-1, the J gene TRBJ2-7; D might be TRBD1 or TRBD2, each matching 6 bases. The V and J ends lost 5 bases and 0 bases respectively, with 12 bases between them. The length of the CDR3 is 14 residues. Per germline, CDR1 SGHRS and CDR2 YFSETQ. DNA for the CDR3: TGCGCCAGCAGAGGGGGAGCGGGCTCCTACGAGCAGTACTTC. Encoded protein: CASRGGAGSYEQYF.

The gene calls are TRBV20-1 and TRBJ2-3; 8 nucleotides align to TRBD2. Germline values: CDR1 DFQATT, CDR2 SNEGSKA (reference sequence). Trimming at V came to 6 bases and at J to 6 bases, leaving 8 bases not matched to a gene. The CDR3 is 13 residues long. CDR3 sequence: CSAPGGAGDTQYF. The DNA for the CDR3 is TGCAGTGCCCCCGGGGGGGCGGGGGATACGCAGTATTTT.

Ten or more counts support this clonotype. V and J are TRBV4-1 and TRBJ2-3; either TRBD1 or TRBD2 may supply D (5 bases each). Trimming shortened V by 0 bases and J by 6 bases, and 13 bases separated the two germline ends. This CDR3 comprises 15 residues. Germline-derived CDR1 and CDR2 are MGHRA and YSYEKL. The CDR3: CASSQEVGPRDTQYF. DNA for the CDR3: TGCGCCAGCAGCCAAGAGGTGGGACCACGGGATACGCAGTATTTT.

A word on this clonotype: This clone may be a read error of a much larger clone one base away. The chain recombines TRBV4-1 with TRBJ2-4; a possible D gene is TRBD2 (7 bases). Germline lookup yields CDR1 MGHRA and CDR2 YSYEKL. The CDR3 sequence is 15 residues long. V was shortened by 1 base and J by 12 bases, with 19 bases between the two germline ends. The CDR3 here is CASSQASGGGIDQYF. The CDR3 DNA is TGCGCCAGCAGCCAAGCTTCGGGGGGCGGAATCGATCAGTACTTC.

The chain links TRBV27 to TRBJ2-1, with D hard to call. The length of the CDR3 is 14 residues. Germline CDR1 and CDR2: MNHEY and SMNVEV (reference sequence). The germline V and J ends were trimmed by 0 bases and 6 bases, with 9 bases remaining between them. The chain's CDR3 is CASSLSHSLNEQFF. The DNA for the CDR3 is TGTGCCAGCAGTTTATCGCATTCGCTCAATGAGCAGTTCTTC.

This clonotype has a handful of counts. The chain joins TRBV7-6 to TRBJ1-4; possibly TRBD1 for D (5 bases). The length of the CDR3 is 14 residues. Germline V gene lookup returns CDR1 SGHVS and CDR2 FNYEAQ. V was clipped by 5 bases and J by 8 bases, with 15 bases between them. This CDR3 reads CASSRLGGREKLFF. The CDR3 DNA reads TGTGCCAGCAGCCGCCTTGGGGGAAGGGAAAAACTGTTTTTT. The whole variable domain, remainder taken from reference TRBV7-6 and TRBJ1-4, is GAGVSQSPRYKVTKRGQDVALRCDPISGHVSLYWYRQALGQGPEFLTYFNYEAQQDKSGLPNDRFSAERPEGSISTLTIQRTEQRDSAMYRCASSRLGGREKLFFGSGTQLSVL.

This chain connects TRBV6-6 to TRBJ2-1, with 8 nucleotides matching TRBD1. The CDR3 is made up of 15 amino acids. V was clipped by 6 bases and J by 2 bases; unmatched bases: 6. CDR1 and CDR2 from the germline V gene are MNHNY and SVGAGI (reference sequence). The CDR3 region has the DNA TGTGCCAGCAGGTTCACAGGGGGACCCTACAATGAGCAGTTCTTC. Amino acid sequence: CASRFTGGPYNEQFF.

This clonotype appeared a few times. This sequence joins TRBV13 and TRBJ1-5; possibly TRBD1 for D (6 bases). Trimming stripped 5 bases from V and 7 bases from J, with 18 bases between. The CDR3 loop spans 15 amino acids. CDR1 and CDR2 (germline): PRHDT, FYEKMQ (reference sequence). The CDR3 sequence: CASSPPDRLGQPQHF. CDR3 DNA: TGTGCCAGCAGCCCGCCCGACAGGCTAGGGCAGCCCCAGCATTTT.